This TCR beta chain derives from a study of blood T cell repertoires in COVID-19. The overall study: There were acute and convalescent COVID-19 samples, and they came from the United States, Italy and Spain. The analysed material was cDNA or gDNA that came from T cells, B-cell-depleted T cells, or PBMCs.

In the authors' workflow: Counts of nucleated cells, estimated from reference gene primer amplification, were obtained. Generated by immunoSEQ multiplex PCR, the TCRdb table keeps only in-frame clones and is missing some. That table is the source of V, J and clone size, and D and trimming were worked out from the DNA. The sample has under 300,000 clones, about 87% seen once. CDR3 size: 13 residues. Looked up from germline, CDR1 is MNHEY and CDR2 is SVGAGI. Trimming took 5 bases from V and 2 from J, leaving 7 bases between them. The TCR sequence derives from a woman in her forties or fifties who had recovered from COVID-19. The sequencing input was PBMCs or T cells enriched from blood (not recorded which). The chain carries TRBV6-5 and TRBJ2-1; D is perhaps TRBD1 (6 bases). The CDR3 sequence is CASSRDTYNEQFF. The CDR3 DNA sequence: TGTGCCAGCAGTCGGGACACCTACAATGAGCAGTTCTTC.